The rows below give T cell receptor beta chains drawn from one sample of a study of cytomegalovirus exposure and HLA in healthy donors. Only in-frame clones appear in the TCRdb table, and some are missing; sequencing was by immunoSEQ multiplex PCR. Of about 120,000 clones in the sample, over 65% were seen once. Sequencing input: PBMCs. The receptor set was obtained from a woman aged 25 to 45 in good health and CMV-seropositive. Each CDR3 is given with its conserved first and last residue. Each record gives: V gene, clone size, CDR3 length, D gene, J gene, CDR3 DNA, CDR3 protein. A D gene is named only where the DNA matches it firmly. A clone size is listed for some rows: how often the clone was seen (once, few, many), or a class if it is expanded.

v_call: TRBV28
clone_size: -
cdr3_length: 14
d_call: TRBD1
j_call: TRBJ1-2
cdr3_nt: TGTGCCAGCCGTACACCACAGGCAGGGGGTGGCTACACCTTC
cdr3_aa: CASRTPQAGGGYTF

v_call: TRBV20-1
clone_size: -
cdr3_length: 11
d_call: -
j_call: TRBJ1-1
cdr3_nt: TGCAGTGCTAGAGGTGGAGATGCGGCTTTCTTT
cdr3_aa: CSARGGDAAFF

v_call: TRBV4-3
clone_size: few
cdr3_length: 14
d_call: TRBD1
j_call: TRBJ1-4
cdr3_nt: TGCGCCAGCAGCCACGGGACAGGGGAAGAAAAACTGTTTTTT
cdr3_aa: CASSHGTGEEKLFF

v_call: TRBV2
clone_size: -
cdr3_length: 11
d_call: -
j_call: TRBJ1-1
cdr3_nt: TGTGCCACCGCTACCCAGGCTGAAGCTTTCTTT
cdr3_aa: CATATQAEAFF

v_call: TRBV25-1
clone_size: -
cdr3_length: 15
d_call: TRBD1
j_call: TRBJ1-4
cdr3_nt: TGTGCCAGCAGTGAACTGGGACAGGGGCAGGAAAAACTGTTTTTT
cdr3_aa: CASSELGQGQEKLFF

v_call: TRBV10-2
clone_size: -
cdr3_length: 14
d_call: -
j_call: TRBJ1-5
cdr3_nt: TGCGCCAGCGATGAACAGGGACGAGACCAGCCCCAGCATTTT
cdr3_aa: CASDEQGRDQPQHF

v_call: TRBV10-1
clone_size: -
cdr3_length: 14
d_call: -
j_call: TRBJ1-4
cdr3_nt: TGCGCCAGCAACAACCTGGACAGAAGTGAAAAACTGTTTTTT
cdr3_aa: CASNNLDRSEKLFF

v_call: TRBV7-3
clone_size: -
cdr3_length: 15
d_call: -
j_call: TRBJ1-4
cdr3_nt: TGTGCCAGCAGCTTATTCTCAGGGGCTAATGAAAAACTGTTTTTT
cdr3_aa: CASSLFSGANEKLFF

v_call: TRBV7-9
clone_size: few
cdr3_length: 14
d_call: TRBD1
j_call: TRBJ2-7
cdr3_nt: TGTGCCAGCAGCATGGGACAGGTTTCCTACGAGCAGTACTTC
cdr3_aa: CASSMGQVSYEQYF

v_call: TRBV7-3
clone_size: once
cdr3_length: 13
d_call: -
j_call: TRBJ1-6
cdr3_nt: TGTGCCAGCAGCTCCGATAGGAGTTCACCCCTCCACTTT
cdr3_aa: CASSSDRSSPLHF

v_call: TRBV5-4
clone_size: once
cdr3_length: 16
d_call: -
j_call: TRBJ2-3
cdr3_nt: TGTGCCAGCAGCTTGGGAGGCGGCGCCTTCACAGATACGCAGTATTTT
cdr3_aa: CASSLGGGAFTDTQYF

v_call: TRBV6-5
clone_size: -
cdr3_length: 14
d_call: TRBD2
j_call: TRBJ2-4
cdr3_nt: TGTGCCAGCACCCCGGCCGGGGGGGGGTACATTCAGTACTTC
cdr3_aa: CASTPAGGGYIQYF

v_call: TRBV25-1
clone_size: once
cdr3_length: 16
d_call: -
j_call: TRBJ1-4
cdr3_nt: TGTGCCAGCAGCAAATCTACAGGGAGCTTGGGCGAAAAACTGTTTTTT
cdr3_aa: CASSKSTGSLGEKLFF

v_call: TRBV5-4
clone_size: -
cdr3_length: 12
d_call: -
j_call: TRBJ2-3
cdr3_nt: TGTGCCAGCAGCTGGGGGGCAGATACGCAGTATTTT
cdr3_aa: CASSWGADTQYF

v_call: TRBV19
clone_size: once
cdr3_length: 13
d_call: -
j_call: TRBJ1-5
cdr3_nt: TGTGCCAGTAGTACCTCCTCCTATCAGCCCCAGCATTTT
cdr3_aa: CASSTSSYQPQHF

v_call: TRBV19
clone_size: -
cdr3_length: 14
d_call: -
j_call: TRBJ1-5
cdr3_nt: TGTGCCAGTAGTATAGTCGGTAGCAATCAGCCCCAGCATTTT
cdr3_aa: CASSIVGSNQPQHF

v_call: TRBV10-3
clone_size: few
cdr3_length: 14
d_call: -
j_call: TRBJ1-2
cdr3_nt: TGTGCCATCCAGGGCGCTATCGCTAACTATGGCTACACCTTC
cdr3_aa: CAIQGAIANYGYTF

v_call: TRBV19
clone_size: -
cdr3_length: 17
d_call: -
j_call: TRBJ1-5
cdr3_nt: TGTGCCAGTAGTAGTCGGGATCAGACAGGCCGTTATCATAACCAGCATTTT
cdr3_aa: CASSSRDQTGRYHNQHF

v_call: TRBV5-4
clone_size: -
cdr3_length: 15
d_call: -
j_call: TRBJ2-1
cdr3_nt: TGTGCCAGCAGCTTGGGGGGGCAGGGGCGAGGTGAGCAGTTCTTC
cdr3_aa: CASSLGGQGRGEQFF

v_call: TRBV28
clone_size: few
cdr3_length: 12
d_call: -
j_call: TRBJ2-1
cdr3_nt: TGTGCCAGCAGAGGGACATATTATTGGCAGTTCTTC
cdr3_aa: CASRGTYYWQFF

v_call: TRBV10-3
clone_size: -
cdr3_length: 15
d_call: -
j_call: TRBJ2-3
cdr3_nt: TGTGCCATCAGTGCAGTGGCTAGCGGCACAGATACGCAGTATTTT
cdr3_aa: CAISAVASGTDTQYF

v_call: TRBV2
clone_size: -
cdr3_length: 14
d_call: -
j_call: TRBJ2-5
cdr3_nt: TGTGCCAGCAGTTGGCAACAGGTAGAAGAGACCCAGTACTTC
cdr3_aa: CASSWQQVEETQYF

v_call: TRBV7-3
clone_size: -
cdr3_length: 15
d_call: TRBD1
j_call: TRBJ2-2
cdr3_nt: TGTGCCAGCAGCCTCGAGGACAGGGGGCCCGGGGAGCTGTTTTTT
cdr3_aa: CASSLEDRGPGELFF

v_call: TRBV4-3
clone_size: -
cdr3_length: 15
d_call: -
j_call: TRBJ1-1
cdr3_nt: TGCGCCAGCAGCCATGGCTCGCAGGGTAAGACTGAAGCTTTCTTT
cdr3_aa: CASSHGSQGKTEAFF

v_call: TRBV5-1
clone_size: -
cdr3_length: 16
d_call: TRBD2
j_call: TRBJ2-3
cdr3_nt: TGCGCCAGCAGCTTAGGCGGGGGGTGGAGCACAGATACGCAGTATTTT
cdr3_aa: CASSLGGGWSTDTQYF

v_call: TRBV5-6
clone_size: -
cdr3_length: 16
d_call: -
j_call: TRBJ1-1
cdr3_nt: TGTGCCAGCAGCTTGGATCCCAGGAGGGTGGGCACTGAAGCTTTCTTT
cdr3_aa: CASSLDPRRVGTEAFF

v_call: TRBV6-5
clone_size: -
cdr3_length: 15
d_call: TRBD1
j_call: TRBJ1-4
cdr3_nt: TGTGCCAGCAGTTACTCACAGGGGTCGGGAGAAAAACTGTTTTTT
cdr3_aa: CASSYSQGSGEKLFF

v_call: TRBV7-8
clone_size: -
cdr3_length: 17
d_call: -
j_call: TRBJ2-7
cdr3_nt: TGTGCCAGCAGCCCTCCCCCCACAGGGAAAAGCTCCTACGAGCAGTACTTC
cdr3_aa: CASSPPPTGKSSYEQYF

v_call: TRBV4-3
clone_size: -
cdr3_length: 15
d_call: -
j_call: TRBJ2-3
cdr3_nt: TGCGCCAGCAGCCAGAAGACAGCTACCCCAGATACGCAGTATTTT
cdr3_aa: CASSQKTATPDTQYF